The 20 T cell receptor beta chains given below trace back to one sample, sequenced in a study of CD8+ T cells in alopecia areata (dated by TCRdb to about 2018). Library preparation was by the immunoSEQ multiplex PCR assay. To provide template for TCR sequencing, every sample had RNA extracted and reverse transcribed into cDNA. Drawn from immuneACCESS, this table holds only the in-frame rearrangements with V and J called that TCRdb kept. Clones are partly lost; checked studies trace under half to an unresolved V gene and leave the rest unexplained. This sample lists around 99,000 clones; 84% were detected once. Over 20% of the sample goes to the ten largest clones. The sample's time point label is to be understood as: about 25 weeks on oral tofacitinib. The sample's treatment or condition label is to be understood as: oral pan-JAK inhibitor, 5-10 mg twice daily. Here the sequenced sample was CD8+ T cells sorted from blood, taken at week 24, from a patient treated with tofacitinib. Receptors originate from a human donor with alopecia areata.

V gene TRBV7-9 combines with J gene TRBJ2-6; 7 bases match TRBD2. This CDR3 spans 16 amino acids. J was trimmed by 0 bases and V by 10 bases; bases with no gene match: 9. Germline V gives CDR1 SEHNR, CDR2 FQNEAQ (reference sequence). CDR3 protein: CATLGGDYSGANVLTF. The CDR3 DNA sequence: TGTGCCACCCTTGGCGGGGACTACTCTGGGGCCAACGTCCTGACTTTC.

The rearrangement uses TRBV27 and TRBJ2-1, with 7 bases that match TRBD2. There are 16 residues in the CDR3. With 2 bases clipped from V and 2 bases from J, the junction kept 6 bases outside the gene matches. Germline CDR1 is MNHEY and CDR2 is SMNVEV (reference sequence). DNA for the CDR3: TGTGCCAGCAGTTTAGGAGGCGGGGGTCCCTACAATGAGCAGTTCTTC. Its protein product is CASSLGGGGPYNEQFF.

The chain joins TRBV7-9 to TRBJ2-5; a possible D gene is TRBD1 (6 bases). Germline V gene lookup returns CDR1 SEHNR and CDR2 FQNEAQ (reference sequence). V was trimmed by 4 bases and J by 5 bases, leaving 20 bases between them. This CDR3 is built from 16 residues. CDR3 protein: CASSYTSLGARETQYF. The CDR3 DNA follows: TGTGCCAGCAGCTATACTTCGCTGGGGGCCAGGGAGACCCAGTACTTC.

This clone has a single count. The chain is built from TRBV13 and TRBJ2-7, with TRBD2 matching 7 bases. The CDR3 has 13 amino acids. V was clipped by 5 bases and J by 6 bases; unmatched bases: 7. Germline values: CDR1 PRHDT, CDR2 FYEKMQ (reference sequence). CDR3 protein: CASSLRSGGEQYF. The CDR3 nucleotides read TGTGCCAGCAGCCTGCGTTCGGGGGGCGAGCAGTACTTC.

The chain uses TRBV6-5 and TRBJ1-1; D remains unclear. The germline V gene has CDR1 MNHEY and CDR2 SVGAGI. There are 12 residues in the CDR3. Trimming cost V 6 bases and J 6 bases, with 11 bases left between them. Here the CDR3 reads CASSRPGAEAFF. The CDR3 bases are TGTGCCAGCAGCCGGCCCGGCGCTGAAGCTTTCTTT.

This chain uses TRBV27 with TRBJ1-4, with D hard to call. This CDR3 region has 14 residues. From germline, CDR1 is MNHEY and CDR2 SMNVEV (reference sequence). V lost 8 bases and J lost 0, with 10 bases in between. The CDR3 protein is CASGDETTNEKLFF. The CDR3 bases are TGTGCCAGCGGCGACGAGACAACTAATGAAAAACTGTTTTTT.

The chain couples TRBV4-3 to TRBJ2-7, with D possibly matching TRBD2 (5 bases). The CDR3 contains 15 residues. Germline loops: CDR1 LGHNA, CDR2 YSLEER. V was trimmed by 0 bases and J by 3 bases, leaving 12 bases between them. CDR3 amino acids: CASSQDLNGGYEQYF. The CDR3, as DNA: TGCGCCAGCAGCCAAGACTTGAATGGAGGCTACGAGCAGTACTTC.

The V gene is TRBV29-1, the J gene TRBJ2-2; D call uncertain. V lost 5 bases, J lost 1 base, and 5 bases lay in between. The germline CDR1 and CDR2 sequences are SQVTM and ANQGSEA. CDR3 size: 12 residues. The CDR3 DNA reads TGCAGCGTTCCCGTGAACACCGGGGAGCTGTTTTTT. As protein: CSVPVNTGELFF.

CDR3 protein: CASSLYSWRGVSTDTQYF. In nucleotides, the CDR3 is TGTGCCAGCAGCTTGTATAGCTGGCGGGGAGTTAGCACAGATACGCAGTATTTT. This chain joins TRBV5-6 and TRBJ2-3, with D perhaps matching TRBD2 (6 bases). V was shortened by 1 base and J by 0 bases, with 18 bases between the two germline ends. Germline CDR1 and CDR2: SGHDT and YYEEEE. The CDR3 length is 18 residues. The full variable domain, completed using reference TRBV5-6 and TRBJ2-3, is DAGVTQSPTHLIKTRGQQVTLRCSPKSGHDTVSWYQQALGQGPQFIFQYYEEEERQRGNFPDRFSGHQFPNYSSELNVNALLLGDSALYLCASSLYSWRGVSTDTQYFGPGTRLTVL.

The chain recombines TRBV7-9 with TRBJ2-1; a weak D match, TRBD1 (6 bases). This CDR3 has 14 amino acids. Trimming removed 1 base at V and 11 bases at J, with 15 bases between. Germline CDR1 reads SEHNR; CDR2 reads FQNEAQ (reference sequence). The CDR3 DNA reads TGTGCCAGCAGCTTAGAAGTAAAGGGGGACAAGCAGTTCTTC. Amino acids: CASSLEVKGDKQFF.

CDR3 sequence: CASSQTSGASYEQYF. CDR3 DNA: TGTGCCAGCAGCCAGACTAGCGGGGCGTCCTACGAGCAGTACTTC. The chain links TRBV4-2 to TRBJ2-7; 11 bases are shared with TRBD2. The CDR3 is made up of 15 amino acids. The trim removed 3 bases at V and 1 base at J, leaving 2 bases unmatched. Germline-derived CDR1 and CDR2 are LGHNA and YNFKEQ.

This rearrangement joins TRBV7-8 to TRBJ1-2; 7 bases fit TRBD1. The CDR3 is 15 residues long. The junction had 10 bases not matched to a gene; V was cut back by 0 bases and J by 9 bases. CDR1 and CDR2 (germline): SGHVS, FQNEAQ. In nucleotides, the CDR3 is TGTGCCAGCAGCTTAGCAGGGACAGATATTATGAGCTACACCTTC. It is translated as CASSLAGTDIMSYTF.

The chain has TRBV27 and TRBJ2-2, with D perhaps being TRBD1 or TRBD2 (6 bases each). This CDR3 is built from 17 residues. Germline CDR1 MNHEY, CDR2 SMNVEV (reference sequence). Trimming took 1 base from V and 4 from J, leaving 16 bases between them. The CDR3 is CASSLWVGGGRTGELFF. Written as DNA, the CDR3 is TGTGCCAGCAGTTTATGGGTTGGAGGGGGGCGCACCGGGGAGCTGTTTTTT.

This clone was counted between two and nine times. This rearrangement joins TRBV29-1 to TRBJ2-4, with 7 bases matching TRBD1. The CDR3 has 15 amino acids. Germline CDR1 SQVTM, CDR2 ANQGSEA. Trimming removed 6 bases from V and 0 bases from J; junction bases left unmatched: 8. As DNA, the CDR3 is TGCAGCGTCAGGGGGTCCGGGCTAGCCAAAAACATTCAGTACTTC. Its protein is CSVRGSGLAKNIQYF.

The genes are TRBV4-1 and TRBJ1-1; a possible D gene is TRBD1 (6 bases). Germline V CDR1 and CDR2: MGHRA, YSYEKL. The ends were cut back, 2 bases at V and 1 base at J, with 14 bases in the middle. The CDR3 runs 16 residues. The CDR3 sequence: CASSQPRTASNTEAFF. CDR3 sequence (DNA): TGCGCCAGCAGCCAACCCCGGACAGCCTCGAACACTGAAGCTTTCTTT.

CDR3 region: CASSPPGQPTYEQYF. CDR3 sequence (DNA): TGCGCCAGCAGCCCGCCGGGACAGCCCACCTACGAGCAGTACTTC. V usage is TRBV4-1 and J usage is TRBJ2-7; 7 bases align to TRBD1. The germline V gene encodes CDR1 MGHRA and CDR2 YSYEKL. V lost 4 bases and J lost 2; bases outside the gene matches: 8. The CDR3 runs to 15 residues.

The genes are TRBV5-4 and TRBJ2-4; 9 nucleotides agree with TRBD1. The CDR3 has 15 residues. The junction had 6 bases not matched to a gene; V was cut back by 0 bases and J by 8 bases. Germline CDR1 SGHNT, CDR2 YYREEE (reference sequence). CDR3 loop: CASSLDTGGTDIQYF. The CDR3 region has the DNA TGTGCCAGCAGCTTGGATACAGGGGGCACGGACATTCAGTACTTC.

This chain uses TRBV14 with TRBJ1-2; D may be TRBD1 (6 bases). Trimming pared 1 base from V and 6 bases from J, leaving 9 bases between. Germline V gene data show CDR1 as SGHDN and CDR2 as FVKESK. The CDR3 contains 13 residues. As DNA, the CDR3 is TGTGCCAGCAGCCAAGTCGGGGGGCATGGCTACACCTTC. The encoded protein is CASSQVGGHGYTF.

CDR3 region: CASSSRGTPHYNEQFF. CDR3 bases: TGTGCCAGCAGCTCCCGAGGGACACCCCACTACAATGAGCAGTTCTTC. The chain carries TRBV7-8 and TRBJ2-1; D may be TRBD1 (6 bases). V lost 4 bases, J lost 3 bases, and 16 bases lay in between. This CDR3 spans 16 amino acids. Germline V gene sequence: CDR1 SGHVS, CDR2 FQNEAQ.

The chain links TRBV21-1 to TRBJ1-5; the tabulated D call, TRBD1, remains unverified against the DNA. TRBV21-1 is a documented pseudogene. CDR3 size: 13 residues. The CDR3 DNA reads as TGTGCCAGAAGGGACAGCCAGAATCAGCCCCAGCATTTT. It codes for CARRDSQNQPQHF.